The 12 T cell receptor beta chains below come from one sample, sequenced in a study of shared clonotypes between healthy human individuals. The assay was immunoSEQ multiplex PCR, and TCRdb's table has in-frame clones only and misses some. The table records about 980,000 clones, about 80% of them present only once. Sequenced: memory CD4+ T cells sorted from blood. The sample's subset: CD45RA-negative fraction. These receptors originate from a man between 18 and 35 years old in good health.

The J gene is TRBJ1-4, the V gene TRBV28; a possible D gene is TRBD1 (5 bases). With 3 bases removed from V and 1 base from J, the gap between germline ends came to 9 bases. The CDR3 contains 15 residues. Germline V gene lookup returns CDR1 MDHEN and CDR2 SYDVKM. The CDR3 sequence is CASSFRGQTNEKLFF. The CDR3 nucleotides read TGTGCCAGCAGTTTTAGGGGTCAAACTAATGAAAAACTGTTTTTT. Full variable domain (rest looked up from reference TRBV28 and TRBJ1-4): DVKVTQSSRYLVKRTGEKVFLECVQDMDHENMFWYRQDPGLGLRLIYFSYDVKMKEKGDIPEGYSVSREKKERFSLILESASTNQTSMYLCASSFRGQTNEKLFFGSGTQLSVL.

Turning to this clone: The same CDR3 also results from other DNA sequences found in this sample. J is TRBJ1-1 and V is TRBV5-4; 7 positions agree with TRBD1. The CDR3 consists of 13 residues. CDR1 and CDR2 (germline): SGHNT, YYREEE (reference sequence). J gave up 1 base and V 4 bases, and 1 base lay outside the gene matches. The CDR3 DNA sequence: TGTGCCAGCAGCCGGGACAGGAACACTGAAGCTTTCTTT. Translating gives CASSRDRNTEAFF.

A remark on this clone: A junction boundary mismatches the germline segment, possibly from a read error. The chain links TRBV9 to TRBJ2-7; the match to TRBD2 covers 9 bases. Germline V gene lookup returns CDR1 SGDLS and CDR2 YYNGEE. The CDR3 has 13 residues. The CDR3 region has the DNA TGTGCCAGCAGCGAAACGGGACTAGCCCCATCAAACTTC. It codes for CASSETGLAPSNF.

The V gene is TRBV14, the J gene TRBJ1-1; 7 bases align to TRBD1. The V gene end was trimmed by 5 bases and the J gene end by 0 bases; junction bases not matched to a gene: 3. The CDR3 sequence is 14 residues long. Germline V CDR1 and CDR2: SGHDN, FVKESK. In DNA form, the CDR3 reads TGTGCCAGCAGCTACGACAGGGTGAACACTGAAGCTTTCTTT. Protein sequence: CASSYDRVNTEAFF. Drawing the rest from reference TRBV14 and TRBJ1-1, the complete variable domain is EAGVTQFPSHSVIEKGQTVTLRCDPISGHDNLYWYRRVMGKEIKFLLHFVKESKQDESGMPNNRFLAERTGGTYSTLKVQPAELEDSGVYFCASSYDRVNTEAFFGQGTRLTVV.

The chain couples TRBV18 to TRBJ1-6; D gene ambiguous. CDR1 is KGHSH and CDR2 is LQKENI in the germline V gene. V dropped 3 bases and J dropped 5 bases, with 14 bases sitting between them. The CDR3 contains 16 residues. DNA for the CDR3: TGTGCCAGCTCACCTAATACCCAACTGGATAATTCACCCCTCCACTTT. Its translation: CASSPNTQLDNSPLHF.

This clone was observed a single time. The chain joins TRBV28 to TRBJ1-1, with 7 bases matching TRBD1. The CDR3 runs 12 residues. V gave up 7 bases and J gave up 4 bases; unmatched junction bases: 3. Germline V gives CDR1 MDHEN, CDR2 SYDVKM. In nucleotides, the CDR3 is TGTGCCAGCAAGGGGGCAGGCACTGAAGCTTTCTTT. This codes for CASKGAGTEAFF. The full variable domain, its missing parts supplied by reference TRBV28 and TRBJ1-1, is DVKVTQSSRYLVKRTGEKVFLECVQDMDHENMFWYRQDPGLGLRLIYFSYDVKMKEKGDIPEGYSVSREKKERFSLILESASTNQTSMYLCASKGAGTEAFFGQGTRLTVV.

This chain joins TRBV10-3 and TRBJ2-7; TRBD1 matches 7 bases. Looked up from germline, CDR1 is ENHRY and CDR2 is SYGVKD. This CDR3 region has 13 residues. The V and J ends lost 5 bases and 7 bases, in that order; junction bases with no gene match: 8. CDR3 amino acids: CAISMTGSGEQYF. The CDR3 DNA sequence: TGTGCCATCAGTATGACAGGGTCGGGGGAGCAGTACTTC.

V and J are TRBV28 and TRBJ1-2; D gene ambiguous. The germline V and J ends were trimmed by 5 bases and 9 bases, with 10 bases remaining between them. Germline V gene lookup returns CDR1 MDHEN and CDR2 SYDVKM. CDR3 size: 11 residues. The CDR3 nucleotides are TGTGCCAGCAGTCCCCGGGGTAGCTACACCTTC. Amino acids: CASSPRGSYTF.

V gene TRBV30 combines with J gene TRBJ1-4, with D uncertain. V dropped 0 bases and J dropped 8 bases, with 10 bases sitting between them. This CDR3 has 13 residues. CDR1 and CDR2 (germline): GTSNPN, SVGIG (reference sequence). CDR3 sequence: CAWSVQSSEKLFF. Here the CDR3 DNA reads TGTGCCTGGAGTGTACAATCGTCGGAAAAACTGTTTTTT. Combining the CDR3 with reference TRBV30 and TRBJ1-4 gives the whole variable domain SQTIHQWPATLVQPVGSPLSLECTVEGTSNPNLYWYRQAAGRGLQLLFYSVGIGQISSEVPQNLSASRPQDRQFILSSKKLLLSDSGFYLCAWSVQSSEKLFFGSGTQLSVL.

This clone was seen a few times. This chain links TRBV10-1 with TRBJ1-5, with D uncertain. Germline V gene data show CDR1 as WNHNN and CDR2 as SYGVQD (reference sequence). This CDR3 spans 13 amino acids. Between the trimmed V and J ends, which lost 0 bases and 6 bases, there was a span of 6 bases. CDR3 nucleotide sequence: TGCGCCAGCAGTGAGTCACGAGTTCAGCCCCAGCATTTT. Translating it yields CASSESRVQPQHF.

The CDR3 reads CASSISGVRDTEAFF. The CDR3 DNA reads TGTGCCAGCAGTATTTCCGGGGTCCGTGACACTGAAGCTTTCTTT. The genes are TRBV2 and TRBJ1-1; no definite D call. Trimming cost V 5 bases and J 3 bases, with 16 bases left between them. Per the germline V gene, CDR1 is SNHLY and CDR2 is FYNNEI. The length of the CDR3 is 15 residues. The full variable domain, in which reference TRBV2 and TRBJ1-1 provide the parts outside the CDR3, is EPEVTQTPSHQVTQMGQEVILRCVPISNHLYFYWYRQILGQKVEFLVSFYNNEISEKSEIFDDQFSVERPDGSNFTLKIRSTKLEDSAMYFCASSISGVRDTEAFFGQGTRLTVV.

The chain carries TRBV6-5 and TRBJ2-3, with 9 bases aligning to TRBD1. The germline V gene encodes CDR1 MNHEY and CDR2 SVGAGI. Germline trimming cut 5 bases from V and 0 bases from J; bases unmatched to any gene: 3. This CDR3 has 15 amino acids. DNA of the CDR3: TGTGCCAGCAGTCGACAGGGGGGAAGCACAGATACGCAGTATTTT. As protein: CASSRQGGSTDTQYF.